This passage covers 30 T cell receptor beta chains from one sample sequenced in a study of OX40 agonist ivuxolimab in advanced cancers. The assay was immunoSEQ multiplex PCR, and TCRdb's table has in-frame clones only and misses some. The sample yields 50,000 to 70,000 clones, 91% seen once. The source material was CD4+ or CD8+ T cells sorted from blood, sampled in a trial of the OX40 agonist ivuxolimab. The receptors were sampled from an adult with an advanced solid tumor such as melanoma, head and neck, liver or kidney cancer.

V gene TRBV7-6 combines with J gene TRBJ2-7; D is possibly TRBD2 (5 bases). The V gene lost 1 base and the J gene lost 0 bases, with 10 bases spanning the gap. Germline CDR1 and CDR2: SGHVS and FNYEAQ. The length of the CDR3 is 15 residues. The CDR3 sequence: CASSLVALASYEQYF. In DNA form, the CDR3 reads TGTGCCAGCAGCTTAGTTGCCCTAGCCTCCTACGAGCAGTACTTC.

This chain links TRBV11-3 with TRBJ2-2; 7 positions match TRBD1. V trimming: 3 bases; J trimming: 7 bases; junction bases outside the gene matches: 8. The CDR3 contains 15 residues. Germline loops: CDR1 SGHNT, CDR2 YENEEA. CDR3 in amino acids: CASSFRGGGIGELFF. As DNA, the CDR3 is TGTGCCAGCAGCTTCCGAGGGGGCGGCATCGGGGAGCTGTTTTTT. Based on the CDR3 plus reference TRBV11-3 and TRBJ2-2, the full variable domain is EAGVVQSPRYKIIEKKQPVAFWCNPISGHNTLYWYLQNLGQGPELLIRYENEEAVDDSQLPKDRFSAERLKGVDSTLKIQPAELGDSAVYLCASSFRGGGIGELFFGEGSRLTVL.

The chain couples TRBV5-6 to TRBJ1-2, with 9 bases fitting TRBD1. Per the germline V gene, CDR1 is SGHDT and CDR2 is YYEEEE. The CDR3 is 15 amino acids. V shed 2 bases, J shed 0 bases, and the junction held 2 bases outside the gene matches. The CDR3 DNA follows: TGTGCCAGCAGCTTAACAGGGGGCTCTAACTATGGCTACACCTTC. Encoded protein: CASSLTGGSNYGYTF.

The rearrangement links TRBV28 to TRBJ1-1; 9 nucleotides line up with TRBD1. Germline CDR1 MDHEN, CDR2 SYDVKM. CDR3 length: 18 residues. J gave up 0 bases and V 3 bases, and 11 bases lay outside the gene matches. CDR3 amino acids: CASSFVQGAGRVNTEAFF. As DNA, the CDR3 is TGTGCCAGCAGTTTTGTACAGGGGGCAGGAAGAGTGAACACTGAAGCTTTCTTT.

The chain uses TRBV6-5 and TRBJ1-4; TRBD1 might be the D (6 bases). Trimming stripped 4 bases from V and 5 bases from J, with 11 bases between. Germline assignment: CDR1 MNHEY and CDR2 SVGAGI. This CDR3 spans 14 amino acids. The CDR3: CASSLQGQNEKLFF. As DNA, the CDR3 is TGTGCCAGCAGTTTACAAGGACAGAATGAAAAACTGTTTTTT.

This chain uses TRBV7-9 with TRBJ2-7; D call uncertain. Trimming stripped 5 bases from V and 4 bases from J, with 21 bases between. The CDR3 has 16 residues. Germline values: CDR1 SEHNR, CDR2 FQNEAQ (reference sequence). The CDR3 DNA follows: TGTGCCAGCAGCCCGCCGGGCCTAGAATTCCCTTACGAGCAGTACTTC. This codes for CASSPPGLEFPYEQYF. The full variable domain, in which reference TRBV7-9 and TRBJ2-7 provide the parts outside the CDR3, is DTGVSQNPRHKITKRGQNVTFRCDPISEHNRLYWYRQTLGQGPEFLTYFQNEAQLEKSRLLSDRFSAERPKGSFSTLEIQRTEQGDSAMYLCASSPPGLEFPYEQYFGPGTRLTVT.

The chain combines TRBV21-1 with TRBJ1-5; TRBD1 is taken as the D call from the table, unchecked against the DNA. TRBV21-1 is a known pseudogene. This CDR3 has 19 residues. CDR3 region: CASSERQTPDSRAGQPQHF. CDR3 in DNA: TGTGCCAGCAGCGAACGACAGACGCCTGATTCCAGGGCCGGTCAGCCCCAGCATTTT.

This clone was detected once. The chain recombines TRBV5-8 with TRBJ1-2, with D uncertain. V dropped 3 bases and J dropped 0 bases, with 9 bases sitting between them. This CDR3 is 14 amino acids long. The V gene's germline CDR1 is SGHTS and CDR2 YDEGEE. Written as DNA, the CDR3 is TGTGCCAGCAGCTGGTACACGACTAACTATGGCTACACCTTC. Its protein product is CASSWYTTNYGYTF.

The chain combines TRBV9 with TRBJ2-7; 8 bases align to TRBD2. The CDR3 runs to 15 residues. Trimming at V came to 0 bases and at J to 4 bases, leaving 6 bases not matched to a gene. Germline assignment: CDR1 SGDLS and CDR2 YYNGEE. This CDR3 reads CASSVGEREYYEQYF. The CDR3 DNA reads as TGTGCCAGCAGCGTAGGTGAGCGGGAGTATTACGAGCAGTACTTC.

The V gene is TRBV7-9, the J gene TRBJ2-3; D gene uncertain. Trimming took off 4 bases at V and 4 bases at J, with 9 bases between the two ends. The germline V gene has CDR1 SEHNR and CDR2 FQNEAQ (reference sequence). The CDR3 is made up of 13 amino acids. This CDR3 is CASSYPPADTQYF. CDR3 in DNA: TGTGCCAGCAGCTATCCCCCCGCAGATACGCAGTATTTT. Full variable domain (remainder filled in from reference TRBV7-9 and TRBJ2-3): DTGVSQNPRHKITKRGQNVTFRCDPISEHNRLYWYRQTLGQGPEFLTYFQNEAQLEKSRLLSDRFSAERPKGSFSTLEIQRTEQGDSAMYLCASSYPPADTQYFGPGTRLTVL.

This sequence joins TRBV7-2 and TRBJ2-1, with D perhaps TRBD2 (5 bases). Trimming removed 5 bases at V and 0 bases at J, with 11 bases between. This CDR3 is built from 15 residues. Per the germline V gene, CDR1 is SGHTA and CDR2 is FQGNSA. CDR3 region: CASSRLGSSYNEQFF. In DNA form, the CDR3 reads TGTGCCAGCAGCCGGCTAGGGAGCTCCTACAATGAGCAGTTCTTC.

This clone was picked up one time. The chain has TRBV2 and TRBJ2-7, with 9 positions matching TRBD2. This CDR3 spans 16 amino acids. Trimming removed 7 bases from V and 1 base from J; junction bases left unmatched: 11. Germline loops: CDR1 SNHLY, CDR2 FYNNEI. CDR3 nucleotides: TGTGCCAGCAATTCCCTTAGCGGGAGAGGGTCCTACGAGCAGTACTTC. Translating it yields CASNSLSGRGSYEQYF.

The V and J genes are TRBV5-1 and TRBJ2-1; D may match TRBD1 or TRBD2 (5 bases each). This CDR3 is 14 amino acids long. Germline V gene data show CDR1 as SGHRS and CDR2 as YFSETQ. V was trimmed by 0 bases and J by 8 bases, leaving 12 bases between them. The CDR3 spells CASSLAFRGDEQFF. CDR3 DNA sequence: TGCGCCAGCAGCTTGGCCTTTAGGGGAGATGAGCAGTTCTTC.

The CDR3 reads CSVGDVGYGYTF. In DNA form, the CDR3 reads TGCAGCGTTGGTGACGTGGGCTATGGCTACACCTTC. The V and J genes are TRBV29-1 and TRBJ1-2; no firm D call. Germline CDR1 SQVTM, CDR2 ANQGSEA. With 4 bases removed from V and 4 bases from J, the gap between germline ends came to 10 bases. This CDR3 is 12 amino acids long.

The gene calls are TRBV14 and TRBJ2-5; D is unclear. V lost 1 base and J 5 bases, leaving 5 bases between the germline ends. The CDR3 sequence is 12 residues long. From germline, CDR1 is SGHDN and CDR2 FVKESK. In DNA form, the CDR3 reads TGTGCCAGCAGCCAAGGGGTGGAGACCCAGTACTTC. It specifies CASSQGVETQYF.

The CDR3 loop is CAIMDRGRNEQFF. DNA for the CDR3: TGTGCCATAATGGACAGGGGTAGGAATGAGCAGTTCTTC. This chain links TRBV10-3 with TRBJ2-1; 9 bases align to TRBD1. V was clipped by 9 bases and J by 7 bases; unmatched bases: 7. Germline lookup yields CDR1 ENHRY and CDR2 SYGVKD. The CDR3 loop spans 13 amino acids.

In this sample, this clone turned up once. The rearrangement links TRBV11-3 to TRBJ2-2, with D perhaps TRBD2 (6 bases). Germline lookup yields CDR1 SGHNT and CDR2 YENEEA. Trimming left V 3 bases short and J 4 bases short, with 12 bases between. This CDR3 has 15 residues. This CDR3 is CASSFRTTGTGELFF. The CDR3 bases are TGTGCCAGCAGCTTCCGGACTACGGGCACCGGGGAGCTGTTTTTT. The variable domain in full, with the rest retrieved from reference TRBV11-3 and TRBJ2-2, is EAGVVQSPRYKIIEKKQPVAFWCNPISGHNTLYWYLQNLGQGPELLIRYENEEAVDDSQLPKDRFSAERLKGVDSTLKIQPAELGDSAVYLCASSFRTTGTGELFFGEGSRLTVL.

The chain employs TRBV10-2 and TRBJ2-2; D is undetermined. This CDR3 is 14 amino acids long. V lost 6 bases and J 5 bases, leaving 13 bases between the germline ends. Germline V gene data show CDR1 as WSHSY and CDR2 as SAAADI. CDR3 amino acids: CASRGSLQTGELFF. The CDR3 region has the DNA TGCGCCAGCAGGGGATCCCTTCAAACCGGGGAGCTGTTTTTT.

The rearrangement joins TRBV5-1 to TRBJ2-2; D is unresolved. Trimming cost V 0 bases and J 6 bases, with 3 bases left between them. Germline values: CDR1 SGHRS, CDR2 YFSETQ. This CDR3 contains 12 residues. CDR3 loop: CASSLAAGELFF. CDR3 sequence (DNA): TGCGCCAGCAGCTTGGCGGCCGGGGAGCTGTTTTTT.

The rearrangement uses TRBV18 and TRBJ2-3, with D maybe TRBD2 (6 bases). V was trimmed by 5 bases and J by 5 bases, leaving 11 bases between them. There are 13 residues in the CDR3. In germline, CDR1 is KGHSH, CDR2 LQKENI. Here the CDR3 DNA reads TGTGCCAGCTCATGGACTAAGGGAGATACGCAGTATTTT. Its translation is CASSWTKGDTQYF. The full variable domain, in which reference TRBV18 and TRBJ2-3 provide the parts outside the CDR3, is NAGVMQNPRHLVRRRGQEARLRCSPMKGHSHVYWYRQLPEEGLKFMVYLQKENIIDESGMPKERFSAEFPKEGPSILRIQQVVRGDSAAYFCASSWTKGDTQYFGPGTRLTVL.

CDR3 in amino acids: CATMVTTGGARQQQETQYF. The DNA of the CDR3 is TGTGCCACCATGGTAACGACCGGAGGAGCTAGACAGCAACAAGAGACCCAGTACTTC. V usage is TRBV10-3 and J usage is TRBJ2-5; D possibly uses TRBD1 or TRBD2 (5 bases each). V lost 10 bases to trimming and J lost 2 bases, with 32 bases between them. Germline V gene sequence: CDR1 ENHRY, CDR2 SYGVKD. The CDR3 covers 19 residues.

The genes are TRBV20-1 and TRBJ1-3; D is unresolved. Between the trimmed V and J ends, which lost 6 bases and 4 bases, there was a span of 7 bases. The CDR3 consists of 11 residues. CDR1 DFQATT and CDR2 SNEGSKA come from the germline V gene (reference sequence). This CDR3 reads CSAPLGNTIYF. In nucleotides, the CDR3 is TGCAGTGCCCCCCTGGGAAACACCATATATTTT.

The V gene is TRBV11-3, the J gene TRBJ2-3; the D gene is possibly TRBD1 (5 bases). The ends were cut back, 1 base at V and 1 base at J, with 9 bases in the middle. Germline-derived CDR1 and CDR2 are SGHNT and YENEEA. This CDR3 has 15 residues. CDR3 nucleotides: TGTGCCAGCAGCTTAGGCGCAGGGCGCACAGATACGCAGTATTTT. Translating it yields CASSLGAGRTDTQYF.

The rearrangement joins TRBV7-9 to TRBJ2-5, with 8 bases matching TRBD2. Germline CDR1 is SEHNR and CDR2 is FQNEAQ (reference sequence). The J segment lost 4 bases and the V segment lost 1 base, leaving 2 bases of the junction unmatched. This CDR3 comprises 14 residues. The CDR3 region has the DNA TGTGCCAGCAGCTTAGATAGCGGGATAGAGACCCAGTACTTC. This sequence encodes CASSLDSGIETQYF.

The chain carries TRBV18 and TRBJ2-3, with 7 nucleotides matching TRBD1. Germline-derived CDR1 and CDR2 are KGHSH and LQKENI. There are 15 residues in the CDR3. J lost 2 bases, V lost 4 bases, and 6 bases had no gene match. The CDR3 nucleotides read TGTGCCAGCTCACTGGGACAGACACACACAGATACGCAGTATTTT. Its protein is CASSLGQTHTDTQYF.

V gene TRBV7-6 combines with J gene TRBJ2-7; maybe TRBD2 (6 bases). The CDR3 runs 15 residues. V was trimmed by 6 bases and J by 1 base, leaving 16 bases between them. Germline values: CDR1 SGHVS, CDR2 FNYEAQ. The CDR3 protein is CASSQGAGTSYEQYF. The DNA for the CDR3 is TGTGCCAGCAGTCAAGGGGCAGGGACTTCCTACGAGCAGTACTTC.

The gene calls are TRBV6-5 and TRBJ1-4, with 8 bases aligning to TRBD1. The CDR3 length is 15 residues. V shed 1 base, J shed 6 bases, and the junction held 4 bases outside the gene matches. The germline gives CDR1 MNHEY, CDR2 SVGAGI. The CDR3 bases are TGTGCCAGCAGTTACTGGACAGGGAAAGATGAAAAACTGTTTTTT. Its translation is CASSYWTGKDEKLFF.

This clone has more than one count but fewer than ten. The chain's CDR3 is CASRADWQPQHF. The CDR3 nucleotides read TGTGCCAGCAGGGCAGATTGGCAGCCCCAGCATTTT. The V call is TRBV2, the J call TRBJ1-5; D gene unclear. The CDR3 loop spans 12 amino acids. The V gene lost 6 bases and the J gene lost 7 bases, with 10 bases spanning the gap. Per the germline V gene, CDR1 is SNHLY and CDR2 is FYNNEI.

CDR3: CASSPLASYEQYF. CDR3 DNA: TGTGCCAGCTCACCTCTAGCGTCCTACGAGCAGTACTTC. The chain joins TRBV18 to TRBJ2-7, with D possibly matching TRBD2 (6 bases). Trimming took 3 bases from V and 1 from J, leaving 7 bases between them. The CDR3 runs 13 residues. The germline gives CDR1 KGHSH, CDR2 LQKENI.

This chain joins TRBV18 and TRBJ1-5; no clear D. V lost 3 bases, J lost 0 bases, and 12 bases lay in between. Germline V gene sequence: CDR1 KGHSH, CDR2 LQKENI. The CDR3 length is 16 residues. The CDR3 region has the DNA TGTGCCAGCTCACCTAGGGCAGGTAATAGCAATCAGCCCCAGCATTTT. This translates into CASSPRAGNSNQPQHF.